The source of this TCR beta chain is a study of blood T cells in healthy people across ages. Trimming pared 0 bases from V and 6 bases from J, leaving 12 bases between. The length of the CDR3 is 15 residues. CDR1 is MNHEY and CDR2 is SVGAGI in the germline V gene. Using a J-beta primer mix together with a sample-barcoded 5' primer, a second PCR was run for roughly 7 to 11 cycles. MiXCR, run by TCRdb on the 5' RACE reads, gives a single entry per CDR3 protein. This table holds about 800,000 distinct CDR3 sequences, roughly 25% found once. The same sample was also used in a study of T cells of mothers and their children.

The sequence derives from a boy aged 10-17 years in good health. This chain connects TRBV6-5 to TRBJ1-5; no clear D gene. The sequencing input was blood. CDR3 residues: CASSYSGQTGQPQHF. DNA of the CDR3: TGTGCCAGCAGTTACTCAGGGCAGACGGGTCAGCCCCAGCATTTT.